Listed here is a single T cell receptor (beta chain). TCRdb's table, derived via immunoSEQ multiplex PCR, lists solely in-frame clones and lacks some. The table shows around 19,000 clones, with about four fifths occurring only once. These data originate in a study of blood T cell repertoires in COVID-19. The CDR3 is made up of 16 amino acids. Losses at the gene ends were 6 bases for V and 8 bases for J; bases not matched to a gene: 14. The germline V gene encodes CDR1 SNHLY and CDR2 FYNNEI. The receptor's source is a man aged 40-49 years with active or convalescent COVID-19. The genes are TRBV2 and TRBJ1-2; 11 nucleotides match TRBD1. Material for sequencing was peripheral blood. Written as DNA, the CDR3 is TGTGCCAGCAGGAATATGGACAGGGGGCAGGTGGGAGGCTACACCTTC. This gives the protein CASRNMDRGQVGGYTF. The full variable domain, with the rest looked up from reference TRBV2 and TRBJ1-2, is EPEVTQTPSHQVTQMGQEVILRCVPISNHLYFYWYRQILGQKVEFLVSFYNNEISEKSEIFDDQFSVERPDGSNFTLKIRSTKLEDSAMYFCASRNMDRGQVGGYTFGSGTRLTVV.